This TCR beta chain originates from a study of Graves' ophthalmopathy and Graves' hyperthyroidism. Study findings and constraints: The majority of expanded thyroid clonotypes above 0.001 frequency also occurred in blood.

The sequenced template was RNA, covering the TCR beta CDR3 region. HTBI primers primed a first-round RT-PCR, and a second-round multiplex PCR followed. From the multiplex PCR reads, TCRdb called clonotypes with MiXCR, one entry per CDR3 protein. Of 900,000 to 1,200,000 distinct CDR3 sequences listed, roughly two fifths are singletons. V shed 2 bases and J shed 8 bases, with 9 bases lying between them. Germline V CDR1 and CDR2: LGHNA, YSLEER. This CDR3 region has 12 residues. Details on this clonotype: Antigen: not known.

The sequence was obtained from an adult man with Graves' hyperthyroidism. The chain couples TRBV4-3 to TRBJ1-1, with D unclear. Sequences were obtained from peripheral blood or thyroid tissue (not recorded which). CDR3 DNA: TGCGCCAGCAGCCAAAGGGCTCAGGAAGCTTTCTTT. It yields the protein CASSQRAQEAFF.